The present entry profiles one TCR beta chain with its context. The clone's antigen remains unknown. Base quality data are lacking; no much larger clone is found one base away. The germline V gene (reference sequence) sets CDR1 to SGHNT and CDR2 to YYREEE. The CDR3 holds 16 amino acids from the cysteine to the phenylalanine. Just the 48-base CDR3 DNA is kept, in frame starting at base 1. Clipping removes 9 bases from V and 0 bases from J, with 8 as the unmatched junction base count. The immunoSEQ Assay, a bias-controlled multiplex PCR, was used to amplify TCRbeta CDR3 regions from genomic DNA. In the source study's methods: Nucleated cell counts per sample were estimated from amplification of reference gene primers within the assay. To quantify the absolute abundance of each unique TCRbeta CDR3 rearrangement, sequence reads were collapsed and filtered. For each sample, productive Simpson clonality was calculated as the square root of Simpson's diversity index over productive rearrangements. Held by TCRdb, this immuneACCESS table contains in-frame sequences only and omits some clones. Under half of the omission traces to an unresolved V gene where checked; the cause of the rest is unknown. V and J calls and clone size are copied from that table; D and trimming were computed from the DNA. The sample table shows 450,000 to 500,000 clones, and about 88% are seen once. The leading ten clones occupy roughly 8.5% of the sample.

Participants in the prospective study were aged about 18 to 89 years, lived in 20 to 30 United States geographic areas, and enrolled through a virtual design. In the prospective study, cohorts were assigned on the basis of participant-reported clinical history obtained from a screening survey and a study questionnaire. Recovered participants in ImmuneRACE Cohort 3 were defined as having two consecutive negative NP/OP PCR tests, clearance from a healthcare professional, or resolution of symptoms. In the prospective study, mobile phlebotomists collected whole blood, serum and a nasopharyngeal or oropharyngeal swab from each participant. Prospective study participants could optionally give additional blood draws and questionnaires over an approximately two-month period. Blood samples from the prospective study were shipped frozen or at room temperature prior to DNA extraction. This entry comes from a study of blood T cell repertoires in COVID-19 (TCRdb year 2020). With respect to the entire study: Samples from collaborators originated in the United States, Italy and Spain and spanned both the acute and convalescent phases of COVID-19. The material from the prospective study consisted of cDNA or gDNA derived from T cells, B-cell-depleted T cells, or PBMCs. Subjects who had been exposed to COVID-19, were actively infected with it, or had recovered from it provided the deeply sampled blood TCRbeta repertoires that made up the dataset. The repertoires were released in a freely available public database meant as a resource for research on the immune response to SARS-CoV-2. The samples were drawn from the first 160 participants of the ongoing ImmuneRACE study and from 1,254 subjects provided by 6 global collaborators. Sample metadata almost always included a de-identified subject ID, COVID-19 status, age in years and sex. Where available, HLA class I and class II types were obtained from metadata supplied by the sample provider rather than from assay-based typing. Study-wide conclusions, independent of this receptor: How much clinical and demographic metadata was included differed by source and by participant, and the metadata was provided uncurated.

Sequenced: PBMCs or T cells enriched from blood (not recorded which). The sequence links TRBV5-4 to TRBJ2-6, and 8 junction bases match TRBD2. The source is a woman aged 55-70 years who had recovered from COVID-19. The DNA sequence is as follows: TGTGCCACAAGGCGGGGGGCTGGCTCTGGGGCCAACGTCCTGACTTTC. This codes for CATRRGAGSGANVLTF.